Sequencing of this T cell receptor (beta chain) was carried out in a study of CD8 T cells in ankylosing spondylitis. This clonotype has a count of ten or more. TCRdb reprocessed the 5' RACE reads with MiXCR, giving one entry per CDR3 protein. The sample shows 150,000 to 200,000 distinct CDR3 sequences, approximately 13% of them seen only once. CDR3 length: 16 amino acids. V was shortened by 5 bases and J by 4 bases, with 23 bases between the two germline ends. Germline-derived CDR1 and CDR2 are DFQATT and SNEGSKA (reference sequence). The V call is TRBV20-1, the J call TRBJ2-5, with D perhaps matching TRBD2 (6 bases). Sequenced: blood, either unsorted or a sorted T cell fraction (not recorded which). This TCR derives from a female donor with ankylosing spondylitis or in good health (not recorded which). In DNA form, the CDR3 reads TGCAGTGCTCCCTACGGGAGTATTGGTAGTGGAGAGACCCAGTACTTC. This gives the protein CSAPYGSIGSGETQYF.